This T cell receptor (beta chain) was profiled in a study of a mutant IDH1 vaccine in newly diagnosed glioma. TCRdb's copy holds only in-frame clones and misses some; the assay was immunoSEQ multiplex PCR. The sample includes some 51,000 clones, around 78% seen only once; the top ten take around 1.8%. Time point reported: week 5, during vaccination. Vaccine doses each comprised 300 ug of mutant IDH1 20-mer peptide, with topical imiquimod. CDR3 length equals 14 residues. Germline CDR1 LNHDA, CDR2 SQIVND (reference sequence). This clone occurred a few times. Its target is unknown. The junction and the germline gene differ at one end; a read error may be behind it.

The receptor was isolated from a woman aged 40-49 years with glioma. The chain carries TRBV19 and TRBJ2-2; D remains unclear. The sequenced sample was PBMCs, obtained from a glioma patient whose treatment included an IDH1 peptide vaccine. CDR3 sequence (DNA): TGTGCCAGTAGTGTAGAGACCCAGACAGGGGAGCTGTTTTTT. Amino acid sequence: CASSVETQTGELFF.